Shown below are 16 T cell receptor beta chains from a single sample sequenced in a study of chemoradiotherapy in HPV16-positive cancers (dated by TCRdb to 2021 to 2024). Library preparation was by the immunoSEQ multiplex PCR assay. TCRdb obtained this table from immuneACCESS and retained in-frame rearrangements with V and J assigned. These tables miss some clones; where compared with another copy, unresolved V genes account for less than half of the shortfall, and the remainder is unexplained. The sample yields approximately 9,000 clones; over 70% were counted once. Over 8% of the sample lies in the top ten. This material was obtained from a patient who underwent chemoradiotherapy. The receptor set was obtained from a human donor with HPV-associated anogenital cancer.

This clone was observed a few times. V usage is TRBV5-4 and J usage is TRBJ2-3; D is undetermined. V lost 0 bases and J lost 0, with 5 bases in between. CDR3 length equals 14 residues. The V gene's germline CDR1 is SGHNT and CDR2 YYREEE (reference sequence). For the CDR3, the DNA is TGTGCCAGCAGCTTGGAAACTAGCACAGATACGCAGTATTTT. It specifies CASSLETSTDTQYF.

The rearrangement joins TRBV5-6 to TRBJ1-6, with D maybe TRBD1 (5 bases). Trimming shortened V by 0 bases and J by 5 bases, and 18 bases separated the two germline ends. CDR1 and CDR2 from the germline V gene are SGHDT and YYEEEE. The CDR3 has 18 residues. The CDR3 DNA reads TGTGCCAGCAGCTTGGGGGGCCGGGGATATCACGATAATTCACCCCTCCACTTT. Amino acid sequence: CASSLGGRGYHDNSPLHF.

J is TRBJ2-2 and V is TRBV6-5; possible D gene TRBD2, 6 bases. V shed 6 bases and J shed 0 bases, with 8 bases lying between them. This CDR3 spans 14 amino acids. Germline CDR1 and CDR2: MNHEY and SVGAGI. In nucleotides, the CDR3 is TGTGCCAGCAGACCTAGCGCGAACACCGGGGAGCTGTTTTTT. Protein product: CASRPSANTGELFF.

This chain uses TRBV27 with TRBJ1-4, with a possible D match to TRBD1 (6 bases). In germline, CDR1 is MNHEY, CDR2 SMNVEV (reference sequence). Trimming took 7 bases from V and 1 from J, leaving 19 bases between them. The CDR3 consists of 17 residues. The CDR3 protein is CASTLGDNDLTNEKLFF. CDR3 nucleotide sequence: TGTGCCAGCACCCTAGGGGACAATGACTTAACTAATGAAAAACTGTTTTTT.

This clone is a singleton in its sample. The chain uses TRBV27 and TRBJ1-5; TRBD1 matches at 7 bases. The trim removed 6 bases at V and 5 bases at J, leaving 7 bases unmatched. CDR1 is MNHEY, CDR2 SMNVEV, per germline (reference sequence). This CDR3 contains 14 residues. For the CDR3, the DNA is TGTGCCAGCAGGTTGGACAGGTTCGATCAGCCCCAGCATTTT. It yields the protein CASRLDRFDQPQHF.

This chain joins TRBV5-4 and TRBJ2-3, with a possible D match to TRBD1 (6 bases). The CDR3 runs 16 residues. Germline V gene data show CDR1 as SGHNT and CDR2 as YYREEE (reference sequence). V shed 2 bases and J shed 4 bases, with 17 bases lying between them. CDR3 coding DNA: TGTGCCAGCAGCTTCGGACAGTTTGCAACAGCAGATACGCAGTATTTT. It yields the protein CASSFGQFATADTQYF.

The chain has TRBV6-5 and TRBJ1-2, with D unclear. Germline CDR1 is MNHEY and CDR2 is SVGAGI. The CDR3 is 10 amino acids. V lost 10 bases and J lost 8, with 11 bases in between. The CDR3 nucleotides are TGTGCCACCCGGCAAAGCGGCTACACCTTC. Translated: CATRQSGYTF.

The chain recombines TRBV19 with TRBJ1-1; no clear D. Deletions cut 5 bases from V and 1 base from J, with 14 bases between. The CDR3 has 15 residues. Germline values: CDR1 LNHDA, CDR2 SQIVND (reference sequence). CDR3 coding DNA: TGTGCCAGTAGTCGACCCCGGGGAGGGAACACTGAAGCTTTCTTT. Translated: CASSRPRGGNTEAFF.

The chain joins TRBV28 to TRBJ1-1; no clear D gene. CDR1 and CDR2 from the germline V gene are MDHEN and SYDVKM. V lost 7 bases and J 0 bases, leaving 6 bases between the germline ends. The CDR3 contains 12 residues. The CDR3: CASISLNTEAFF. CDR3 bases: TGTGCCAGCATTTCTCTGAACACTGAAGCTTTCTTT.

The rearrangement links TRBV10-2 to TRBJ1-6, with D perhaps matching TRBD1 (5 bases). V lost 2 bases and J 7 bases, leaving 6 bases between the germline ends. Germline CDR1 is WSHSY and CDR2 is SAAADI. This CDR3 has 13 residues. Here the CDR3 reads CASSETGNSPLHF. In nucleotides, the CDR3 is TGCGCCAGCAGTGAGACAGGCAATTCACCCCTCCACTTT.

The chain joins TRBV18 to TRBJ2-5, with D perhaps matching TRBD1 or TRBD2 (5 bases each). In germline, CDR1 is KGHSH, CDR2 LQKENI. The CDR3 sequence is 15 residues long. Trimming removed 6 bases from V and 2 bases from J, with 16 bases in between. CDR3 loop: CASSPWDATQETQYF. Written as DNA, the CDR3 is TGTGCCAGCTCGCCTTGGGACGCCACTCAAGAGACCCAGTACTTC.

The rearrangement uses TRBV7-2 and TRBJ2-5, with 7 bases that match TRBD1. Germline V gene sequence: CDR1 SGHTA, CDR2 FQGNSA. V lost 4 bases, J lost 6 bases, and 8 bases stayed unmatched. This CDR3 spans 14 amino acids. CDR3 sequence reads: CASSSETGRKTQYF. As DNA, the CDR3 is TGTGCCAGCAGCTCCGAGACAGGGCGGAAGACCCAGTACTTC.

This clone occurred once. This chain uses TRBV20-1 with TRBJ1-2; D uncertain. This CDR3 is built from 11 residues. Germline CDR1 is DFQATT and CDR2 is SNEGSKA (reference sequence). V lost 4 bases and J 7 bases, leaving 10 bases between the germline ends. For the CDR3, the DNA is TGCAGTGCTACAGGAAAGGCTGGCTACACCTTC. Its protein is CSATGKAGYTF.

The V call is TRBV7-2, the J call TRBJ2-3; D is undetermined. CDR1 SGHTA and CDR2 FQGNSA come from the germline V gene. The CDR3 spans 12 residues. V was pared by 3 bases and J by 3 bases, with 4 bases between. In DNA form, the CDR3 reads TGTGCCAGCAGCTTTTCGACAGATACGCAGTATTTT. It specifies CASSFSTDTQYF.

The chain employs TRBV4-2 and TRBJ2-7; 10 bases align to TRBD1. This CDR3 region has 14 residues. V shed 4 bases, J shed 4 bases, and the junction held 4 bases outside the gene matches. Germline values: CDR1 LGHNA, CDR2 YNFKEQ. The CDR3 DNA sequence: TGTGCCAGCAGCCTGGACAGGGGGGATTACGAGCAGTACTTC. Its translation is CASSLDRGDYEQYF.

The V call is TRBV27, the J call TRBJ2-3; 8 bases are a match to TRBD2. V gave up 5 bases and J gave up 6 bases; unmatched junction bases: 7. CDR1 is MNHEY and CDR2 is SMNVEV in the germline V gene (reference sequence). This CDR3 region has 14 residues. CDR3 in amino acids: CASSIGLAIDTQYF. The DNA for the CDR3 is TGTGCCAGCAGTATAGGACTAGCCATCGATACGCAGTATTTT.